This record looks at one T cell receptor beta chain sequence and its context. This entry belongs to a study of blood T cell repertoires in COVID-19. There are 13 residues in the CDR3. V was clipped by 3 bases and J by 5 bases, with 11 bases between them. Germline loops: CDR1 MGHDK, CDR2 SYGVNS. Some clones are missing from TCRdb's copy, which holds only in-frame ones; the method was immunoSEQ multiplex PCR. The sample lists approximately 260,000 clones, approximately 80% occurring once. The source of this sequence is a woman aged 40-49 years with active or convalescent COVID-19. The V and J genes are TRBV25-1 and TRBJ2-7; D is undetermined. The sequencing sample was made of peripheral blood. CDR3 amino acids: CASSDPPTHEQYF. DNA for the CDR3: TGTGCCAGCAGTGACCCCCCTACCCACGAGCAGTACTTC.